The 21 T cell receptor beta chains below were found in one sample sequenced in a study of CD4 and CD8 cells across lung adenocarcinoma regions. Using its own MiXCR run on the PCR reads, TCRdb lists one record per CDR3 protein. The sample lists some 19,000 distinct CDR3 sequences; around half were seen once. The sequencing sample was made of CD8+ T cells from the center of a lung tumor. Every receptor here comes from a female donor with lung adenocarcinoma. The CD4 and CD8 labels of this study may be unreliable.

This clonotype was seen ten or more times. This chain connects TRBV6-1 to TRBJ1-2; D is unclear. V gave up 2 bases and J gave up 1 base, with 5 bases separating them. The CDR3 length is 13 residues. Germline CDR1 is MNHNS and CDR2 is SASEGT. CDR3 protein: CASSEIGNYGYTF. The CDR3, as DNA: TGTGCCAGCAGTGAAATAGGTAACTATGGCTACACCTTC.

This clonotype was observed a handful of times. The rearrangement uses TRBV27 and TRBJ2-1, with D unresolved. V was clipped by 9 bases and J by 4 bases, with 7 bases between them. The CDR3 runs to 11 residues. Germline CDR1 is MNHEY and CDR2 is SMNVEV (reference sequence). CDR3 protein: CASNTYNEQFF. The CDR3 region has the DNA TGTGCCAGTAACACGTACAATGAGCAGTTCTTC.

CDR3 protein: CASSEALGGGGYTF. In DNA, the CDR3 is TGTGCCAGCAGTGAAGCGCTTGGGGGAGGTGGCTACACCTTC. The chain is built from TRBV6-1 and TRBJ1-2; D may be TRBD1 (5 bases). The CDR3 has 14 residues. V lost 0 bases and J lost 7, with 12 bases in between. Germline assignment: CDR1 MNHNS and CDR2 SASEGT.

This clonotype has more than one count but fewer than ten. J is TRBJ1-1 and V is TRBV15; 9 bases map to TRBD1. This CDR3 has 13 residues. J lost 5 bases, V lost 4 bases, and 2 bases had no gene match. CDR1 and CDR2 (germline): LNHNV, YYDKDF (reference sequence). CDR3 in amino acids: CATSKDRGTEAFF. CDR3 nucleotides: TGTGCCACCAGCAAAGACAGGGGGACTGAAGCTTTCTTT.

This clonotype has at least ten counts. The V call is TRBV27, the J call TRBJ2-2; D gene uncertain. The CDR3 has 16 residues. Germline lookup yields CDR1 MNHEY and CDR2 SMNVEV (reference sequence). Trimming left V 0 bases short and J 1 base short, with 9 bases between. The CDR3 nucleotides read TGTGCCAGCAGTTTATCTATGAGACAGAACACCGGGGAGCTGTTTTTT. Translation gives CASSLSMRQNTGELFF.

The table lists this clonotype with a few counts. This rearrangement joins TRBV6-1 to TRBJ2-1; 7 bases fit TRBD1. From germline, CDR1 is MNHNS and CDR2 SASEGT. Losses at the gene ends were 6 bases for V and 8 bases for J; bases not matched to a gene: 7. This CDR3 contains 13 residues. In DNA, the CDR3 is TGTGCCAGCAGCGACAGGGTTACCCATGAGCAGTTCTTC. This sequence encodes CASSDRVTHEQFF.

This clonotype was seen ten or more times. The rearrangement joins TRBV14 to TRBJ2-5, with 7 bases that match TRBD1. Trimming cost V 2 bases and J 2 bases; bases outside gene matches: 5. The CDR3 runs to 15 residues. The germline V gene has CDR1 SGHDN and CDR2 FVKESK. The CDR3: CASSQLGRGQETQYF. DNA for the CDR3: TGTGCCAGCAGCCAATTGGGCAGGGGGCAAGAGACCCAGTACTTC.

This clonotype turned up a few times. The genes are TRBV5-3 and TRBJ1-2; D possibly corresponds to TRBD1 (5 bases). TRBV5-3 is an ORF for which the function is uncertain. This CDR3 is 14 amino acids long. Trimming took off 2 bases at V and 6 bases at J, with 14 bases between the two ends. The CDR3: CARSFSRDLHGYTF. The CDR3 region has the DNA TGTGCCAGAAGCTTCTCCCGGGACCTACATGGCTACACCTTC.

With respect to this clonotype: The conserved final phenylalanine or tryptophan is absent from the CDR3, which likely points to a read error. The rearrangement links TRBV25-1 to TRBJ1-2; D gene ambiguous. Trimming left V 5 bases short and J 3 bases short, with 16 bases between. The CDR3 sequence is 15 residues long. In germline, CDR1 is MGHDK, CDR2 SYGVNS. CDR3 in DNA: TGTGCCAGCAGTCAGACCGGGGAGGCACACTATGGCTACACCTTA. Protein product: CASSQTGEAHYGYTL.

In DNA form, the CDR3 reads TGTGCCATCAGGGACTATCAAGAGACCCAGTACTTC. This translates into CAIRDYQETQYF. V and J are TRBV10-3 and TRBJ2-5; tentative D call: TRBD2 (6 bases). V was cut by 6 bases and J by 2 bases, with 7 bases left in between. Per the germline V gene, CDR1 is ENHRY and CDR2 is SYGVKD. This CDR3 spans 12 amino acids.

The chain carries TRBV10-2 and TRBJ1-2, with TRBD1 matching 8 bases. The CDR3 covers 15 residues. Per germline, CDR1 WSHSY and CDR2 SAAADI. The junction had 14 bases not matched to a gene; V was cut back by 8 bases and J by 6 bases. The CDR3, as DNA: TGCGCCAGCCTAAGGACAGGGAGCACACGTGATGGCTACACCTTC. It is translated as CASLRTGSTRDGYTF.

Only one count was recorded for this clonotype. The gene calls are TRBV10-1 and TRBJ2-4, with D perhaps TRBD1 (5 bases). The V end was cut by 7 bases, the J end by 13 bases, with 23 bases between. CDR1 and CDR2 (germline): WNHNN, SYGVQD (reference sequence). The CDR3 has 14 residues. CDR3: CASKGLRAKNTQYF. As DNA, the CDR3 is TGCGCCAGCAAGGGGCTGCGAGCCAAAAATACGCAGTACTTC.

This clonotype was recorded at least ten times. The J gene is TRBJ2-6, the V gene TRBV14; D unclear. V lost 1 base to trimming and J lost 0 bases, with 7 bases between them. The CDR3 runs to 16 residues. CDR1 is SGHDN, CDR2 FVKESK, per germline. CDR3 loop: CASSQGGYSGANVLTF. The CDR3 region has the DNA TGTGCCAGCAGCCAAGGGGGATACTCTGGGGCCAACGTCCTGACTTTC.

The chain is built from TRBV27 and TRBJ2-4; D is perhaps TRBD1 (5 bases). There are 16 residues in the CDR3. Between the trimmed V and J ends, which lost 6 bases and 0 bases, there was a span of 15 bases. Germline lookup yields CDR1 MNHEY and CDR2 SMNVEV (reference sequence). The CDR3 is CASSARTSLAKNIQYF. CDR3 nucleotide sequence: TGTGCCAGCAGCGCTCGGACATCCTTAGCCAAAAACATTCAGTACTTC.

This clonotype was counted many times. The rearrangement uses TRBV10-3 and TRBJ2-4; TRBD1 matches at 7 bases. After removal of 4 bases from V and 5 bases from J, the junction contained 5 bases not matched to a gene. This CDR3 is built from 14 residues. CDR1 and CDR2 (germline): ENHRY, SYGVKD. The DNA for the CDR3 is TGTGCCATCAGTGCAGCTGGGACAGAAAACATTCAGTACTTC. This gives the protein CAISAAGTENIQYF.

This clonotype was observed a handful of times. The V call is TRBV6-1, the J call TRBJ2-3, with 9 bases aligning to TRBD2. Germline CDR1 and CDR2: MNHNS and SASEGT. The CDR3 loop spans 15 amino acids. Trimming removed 0 bases from V and 4 bases from J; junction bases left unmatched: 2. CDR3 region: CASSEASGSPDTQYF. The CDR3 region has the DNA TGTGCCAGCAGTGAAGCTAGCGGGAGCCCAGATACGCAGTATTTT.

This chain links TRBV27 with TRBJ2-4; D perhaps matches TRBD2 (5 bases). V shed 4 bases and J shed 5 bases, with 15 bases lying between them. The CDR3 runs 15 residues. CDR1 MNHEY and CDR2 SMNVEV come from the germline V gene (reference sequence). The CDR3 spells CASSSAVRRENIQYF. CDR3 nucleotides: TGTGCCAGCAGTTCCGCGGTCCGGCGGGAAAACATTCAGTACTTC.

This clonotype was observed at least ten times. CDR3 amino acids: CASSFEGGPQETQYF. DNA for the CDR3: TGTGCCAGCAGTTTTGAGGGAGGACCTCAAGAGACCCAGTACTTC. The chain has TRBV27 and TRBJ2-5; D possibly corresponds to TRBD2 (6 bases). Trimming shortened V by 3 bases and J by 2 bases, and 13 bases separated the two germline ends. The germline gives CDR1 MNHEY, CDR2 SMNVEV (reference sequence). The CDR3 consists of 15 residues.

This clonotype was seen repeatedly, ten times or more. The chain is built from TRBV6-1 and TRBJ2-7; TRBD1 matches at 8 bases. CDR3 size: 12 residues. After removal of 4 bases from V and 4 bases from J, the junction contained 0 bases not matched to a gene. The germline CDR1 and CDR2 sequences are MNHNS and SASEGT. The CDR3 protein is CASSGQGYEQYV. The CDR3 DNA follows: TGTGCCAGCAGTGGACAGGGGTACGAGCAGTACGTC.

In the case of this clonotype: The junction and the germline gene differ at one end; a read error may be behind it. The chain employs TRBV10-1 and TRBJ2-5; D gene unclear. This CDR3 is 14 amino acids long. Germline CDR1 WNHNN, CDR2 SYGVQD (reference sequence). The CDR3 loop reads CASNVSRDPETQYF. CDR3 DNA sequence: TGCGCCAGCAACGTCAGCCGAGACCCAGAGACCCAGTATTTC.

A word on this clonotype: A read error may account for a junction end that differs from germline. This chain joins TRBV27 and TRBJ2-4, with D possibly being TRBD1 (5 bases). CDR1 MNHEY and CDR2 SMNVEV come from the germline V gene (reference sequence). The CDR3 length is 15 residues. This CDR3 is CARSLGVWAQNIQYF. CDR3 nucleotides: TGTGCCAGGAGTTTAGGGGTATGGGCCCAAAACATCCAGTACTTC.